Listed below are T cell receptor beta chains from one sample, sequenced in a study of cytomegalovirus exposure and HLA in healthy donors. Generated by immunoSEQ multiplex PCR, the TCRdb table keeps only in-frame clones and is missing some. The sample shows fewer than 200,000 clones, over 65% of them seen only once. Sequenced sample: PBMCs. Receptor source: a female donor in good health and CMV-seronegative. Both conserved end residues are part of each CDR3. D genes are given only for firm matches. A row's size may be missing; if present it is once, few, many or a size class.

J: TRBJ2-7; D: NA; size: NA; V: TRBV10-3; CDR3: CAISETFEQYF; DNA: TGTGCCATCAGTGAGACATTCGAGCAGTACTTC
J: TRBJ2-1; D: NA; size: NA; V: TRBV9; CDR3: CASSVGGGTYNEQFF; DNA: TGTGCCAGCAGCGTAGGAGGCGGGACCTACAATGAGCAGTTCTTC
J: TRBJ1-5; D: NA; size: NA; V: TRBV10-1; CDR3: CASSPIRGVGAGRKNQPQHF; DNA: TGCGCCAGCAGCCCTATTAGGGGGGTCGGAGCGGGACGGAAAAATCAGCCCCAGCATTTT
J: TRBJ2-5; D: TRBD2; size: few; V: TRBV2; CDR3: CASSWGTSLNQETQYF; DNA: TGTGCCAGCAGCTGGGGGACTAGTCTCAACCAAGAGACCCAGTACTTC
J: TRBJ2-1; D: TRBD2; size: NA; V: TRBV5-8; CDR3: CASSKVPSGGEQFF; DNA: TGTGCCAGCAGTAAAGTCCCCTCGGGGGGTGAGCAGTTCTTC
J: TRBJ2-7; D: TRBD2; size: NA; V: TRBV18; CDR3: CASSPPGRVGDEQYF; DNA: TGTGCCAGCTCACCTCCAGGGAGGGTCGGCGACGAGCAGTACTTC
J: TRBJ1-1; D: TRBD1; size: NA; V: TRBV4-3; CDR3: CASRGQGNTEAFF; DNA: TGCGCCAGCAGGGGACAGGGGAACACTGAAGCTTTCTTT
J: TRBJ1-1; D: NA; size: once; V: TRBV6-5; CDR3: CASEPPGTEAFF; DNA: TGTGCCAGCGAGCCCCCAGGCACTGAAGCTTTCTTT
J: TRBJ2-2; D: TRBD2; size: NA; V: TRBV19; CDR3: CASTPRASGYTGELFF; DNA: TGTGCCAGTACCCCCAGGGCTAGCGGGTACACCGGGGAGCTGTTTTTT
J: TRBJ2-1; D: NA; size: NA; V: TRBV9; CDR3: CASSVAGYEQFF; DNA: TGTGCCAGCAGCGTAGCGGGTTATGAGCAGTTCTTC
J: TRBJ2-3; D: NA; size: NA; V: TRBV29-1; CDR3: CSADTGTDTQYF; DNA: TGCAGCGCCGACACGGGCACAGATACGCAGTATTTT
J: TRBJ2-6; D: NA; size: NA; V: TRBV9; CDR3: CASSGQGFLSGANVLTF; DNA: TGTGCCAGCAGCGGGCAGGGATTCCTCTCTGGGGCCAACGTCCTGACTTTC
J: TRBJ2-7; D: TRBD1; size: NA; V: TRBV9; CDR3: CASSKFGTGGFEQYF; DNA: TGTGCCAGCAGTAAATTCGGGACAGGGGGCTTCGAGCAGTACTTC
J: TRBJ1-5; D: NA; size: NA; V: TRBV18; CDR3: CASSPGQGSNQPQHF; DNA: TGTGCCAGCTCACCAGGGCAGGGAAGCAATCAGCCCCAGCATTTT
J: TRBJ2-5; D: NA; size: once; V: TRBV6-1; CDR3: CASSERPSQETQYF; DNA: TGTGCCAGCAGTGAACGTCCTAGCCAAGAGACCCAGTACTTC
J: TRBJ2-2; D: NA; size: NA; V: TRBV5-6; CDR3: CASSLADGGRAELFF; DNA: TGTGCCAGCAGCTTGGCCGACGGAGGGCGCGCAGAGCTGTTTTTT
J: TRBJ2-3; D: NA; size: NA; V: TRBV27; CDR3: CASSDREAATQYF; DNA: TGTGCCAGCAGTGACAGGGAGGCTGCTACGCAGTATTTT